This T cell receptor (beta chain) was sequenced during a study of regulatory T cells in long-lasting Graves disease. Library construction for TCR beta used iRepertoire HTBI primers and Arm-PCR of CDR3 regions. One entry per CDR3 protein results from TCRdb running MiXCR on the multiplex PCR reads. The sample holds fewer than 400,000 distinct CDR3 sequences, about 20% seen once. Time point in this sample: newly diagnosed GD, antithyroid drugs for less than 3 months. PBMC-derived RNA was used for the TCR library. The clonotype comes from a female donor with Graves disease. This specimen consisted of peripheral blood mononuclear cells (PBMCs), obtained at new diagnosis, from a patient treated with antithyroid drugs.

CDR3 DNA: TGCAGTGCTAGAGATACCACGGCCGGGACATGGGACAATGAGCAGTTCTTC. It yields the protein CSARDTTAGTWDNEQFF. The chain couples TRBV20-1 to TRBJ2-1; D might be TRBD1 (6 bases). The CDR3 has 17 residues. With 0 bases removed from V and 5 bases from J, the gap between germline ends came to 20 bases. Germline CDR1 and CDR2: DFQATT and SNEGSKA (reference sequence).